The entry below gives a single TCR beta chain sequence along with its context. This sample was taken from a study of blood T cell repertoires in COVID-19. Study-level information: Samples came from the United States, Italy and Spain, spanning acute and convalescent COVID-19. T cells, B-cell-depleted T cells, or PBMCs provided the cDNA or gDNA that served as material.

CDR3 size: 16 residues. The V and J ends lost 0 bases and 1 base respectively, with 13 bases between them. Germline values: CDR1 SGDLS, CDR2 YYNGEE. Assay: immunoSEQ multiplex PCR; the TCRdb copy retains only in-frame clones and omits some. The data hold tens of thousands of clones, with around 88% observed a single time. The specimen was peripheral blood. The origin of this receptor is a human donor with active COVID-19. The donor label of this sample is uncertain. The chain carries TRBV9 and TRBJ2-5; D unclear. The CDR3 sequence: CASSVGSSESQETQYF. CDR3 sequence (DNA): TGTGCCAGCAGCGTAGGAAGTTCTGAGAGCCAAGAGACCCAGTACTTC.